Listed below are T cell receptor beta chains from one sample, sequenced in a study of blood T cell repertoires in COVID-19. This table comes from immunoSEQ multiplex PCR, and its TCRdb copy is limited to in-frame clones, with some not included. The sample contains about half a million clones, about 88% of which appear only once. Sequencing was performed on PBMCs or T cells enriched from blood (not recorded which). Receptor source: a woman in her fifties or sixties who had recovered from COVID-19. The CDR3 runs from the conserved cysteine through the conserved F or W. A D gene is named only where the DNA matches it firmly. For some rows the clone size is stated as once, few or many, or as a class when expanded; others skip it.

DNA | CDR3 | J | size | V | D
TGTGCCAGCAGCCAGGGGGCGGGTGGCTACACCTTC | CASSQGAGGYTF | TRBJ1-2 | NA | TRBV3-1/TRBV3-2 | NA
TGTGCCAGCAGCGCAGGGACAGGGGATAATTCACCCCTCCACTTT | CASSAGTGDNSPLHF | TRBJ1-6 | NA | TRBV9 | TRBD1
TGTGCCAGCAGCAGCCGGACTGTCCTCGGCACAGATACGCAGTATTTT | CASSSRTVLGTDTQYF | TRBJ2-3 | NA | TRBV7-8 | NA
TGTGCCAGCAGCCAAGATCATCAGGGGAGAGGCTACACCTTC | CASSQDHQGRGYTF | TRBJ1-2 | NA | TRBV3-1/TRBV3-2 | NA
TGTGCCAGTAGTATAGATTTTGGGTTGACTAGCGGGGGGGCCTTGGGCACAGATACGCAGTATTTT | CASSIDFGLTSGGALGTDTQYF | TRBJ2-3 | once | TRBV19 | TRBD2
TGTGCCAGCTCACCATACGGCGGGGGGGCCACAGATACGCAGTATTTT | CASSPYGGGATDTQYF | TRBJ2-3 | NA | TRBV18 | TRBD2
TGTGCCAGCAGTTACGGGCTTCGGCCAAACACTGAAGCTTTCTTT | CASSYGLRPNTEAFF | TRBJ1-1 | once | TRBV6-5 | NA
TGTGCCAGCTCTCCCTCAGGGGGCGCGGATGGCTACACCTTC | CASSPSGGADGYTF | TRBJ1-2 | many | TRBV18 | TRBD1
TGTGCCAGCAGTGAATGGGAGGTGCAGTTCTTC | CASSEWEVQFF | TRBJ2-1 | NA | TRBV6-1 | NA
TGTGCCAGCAGTCTCGGACAGAACACTGAAGCTTTCTTT | CASSLGQNTEAFF | TRBJ1-1 | NA | TRBV27 | NA
TGTGCCAGCAGCGATAGCGGGGGGGCGGTCACCGGGGAGCTGTTTTTT | CASSDSGGAVTGELFF | TRBJ2-2 | NA | TRBV5-4 | TRBD2
TGTGCCAGCAGTTTGAGAAATGAGGGCAATCAGCCCCAGCATTTT | CASSLRNEGNQPQHF | TRBJ1-5 | NA | TRBV27 | NA
TGTGCCAGCTCACCAAATCTTGAAGAGACCCAGTACTTC | CASSPNLEETQYF | TRBJ2-5 | NA | TRBV18 | NA
TGTGCCAGCAGTTACACGGGGAACACTGAAGCTTTCTTT | CASSYTGNTEAFF | TRBJ1-1 | NA | TRBV6-5 | NA
TGCGCCAGCAGACTCGGACAGGGGGCGGGCTACACCTTC | CASRLGQGAGYTF | TRBJ1-2 | NA | TRBV5-1 | TRBD1
TGTGCCAGCAGTGAGAGACAGGGGTGGGAACCTGGGGCCAACGTCCTGACTTTC | CASSERQGWEPGANVLTF | TRBJ2-6 | NA | TRBV6-1 | TRBD1
TGTGCCAGCCGTCCCGGGACAGGAACGGTGGAGACCCAGTACTTC | CASRPGTGTVETQYF | TRBJ2-5 | NA | TRBV6-5 | TRBD1
TGCGCCAGCAGCTTGGACAGTTCCAGCAATGAGCAGTTCTTC | CASSLDSSSNEQFF | TRBJ2-1 | NA | TRBV5-1 | NA
TGTGCCAGCACGGCCCAGGGACTAGGGGGTGAAGCTTTCTTT | CASTAQGLGGEAFF | TRBJ1-1 | NA | TRBV6-5 | NA
TGTGCCAGCAGTCCATACAGGGGGCACCAAGAGACCCAGTACTTC | CASSPYRGHQETQYF | TRBJ2-5 | once | TRBV28 | TRBD1
TGTGCCAGCAGTGGCGGGTTCAACGAGCAGTACTTC | CASSGGFNEQYF | TRBJ2-7 | NA | TRBV12-3/TRBV12-4 | NA
TGTGCCAGCAGTTACTCTCCACCAGGGGGTTCACCCCTCCACTTT | CASSYSPPGGSPLHF | TRBJ1-6 | NA | TRBV6-5 | TRBD1